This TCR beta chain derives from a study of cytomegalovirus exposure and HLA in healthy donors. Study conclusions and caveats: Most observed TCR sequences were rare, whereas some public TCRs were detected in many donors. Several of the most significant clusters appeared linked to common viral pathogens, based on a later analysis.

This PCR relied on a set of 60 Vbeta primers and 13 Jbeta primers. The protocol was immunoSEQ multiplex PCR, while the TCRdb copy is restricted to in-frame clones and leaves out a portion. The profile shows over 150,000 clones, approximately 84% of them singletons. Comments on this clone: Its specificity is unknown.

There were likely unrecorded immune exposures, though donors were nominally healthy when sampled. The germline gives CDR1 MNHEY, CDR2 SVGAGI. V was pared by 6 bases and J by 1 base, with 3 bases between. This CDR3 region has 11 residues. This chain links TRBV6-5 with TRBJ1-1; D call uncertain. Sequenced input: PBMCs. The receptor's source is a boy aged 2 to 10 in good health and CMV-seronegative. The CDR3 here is CASRQNTEAFF. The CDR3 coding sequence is TGTGCCAGCAGACAGAACACTGAAGCTTTCTTT.